This TCR beta chain was identified during a study of blood T cell repertoires in COVID-19. Study information: Cohort 3 donors counted as recovered after two negative PCRs, clearance, or resolved symptoms. Some COVID-19 samples were acute and others convalescent; all came from the United States, Italy and Spain.

In this sample, this clone turned up a few times. Per the study methods: Nucleated cell counts were estimated from reference gene primer amplification. Clones were sequenced by immunoSEQ multiplex PCR, and TCRdb holds only the in-frame ones, with some missing. Clone size and the V and J calls come from that table; the DNA yielded D and trimming. The data contain fewer than 350,000 clones, around 90% of them singletons. The CDR3 spans 15 residues. V was pared by 4 bases and J by 2 bases, with 3 bases of the junction left unmatched. Germline lookup yields CDR1 SGHRS and CDR2 YFSETQ. The V and J genes are TRBV5-1 and TRBJ2-2; 9 positions match TRBD1. The sample consisted of PBMCs or T cells enriched from blood (not recorded which). This receptor was taken from a woman aged 55-69 years in a cohort exposed to, infected with or recovered from COVID-19 (not recorded which). CDR3 in DNA: TGCGCCAGCAGCATGGACAGGGGTAACACCGGGGAGCTGTTTTTT. Amino acid sequence: CASSMDRGNTGELFF. The whole variable domain, filled in from reference TRBV5-1 and TRBJ2-2, reads KAGVTQTPRYLIKTRGQQVTLSCSPISGHRSVSWYQQTPGQGLQFLFEYFSETQRNKGNFPGRFSGRQFSNSRSEMNVSTLELGDSALYLCASSMDRGNTGELFFGEGSRLTVL.